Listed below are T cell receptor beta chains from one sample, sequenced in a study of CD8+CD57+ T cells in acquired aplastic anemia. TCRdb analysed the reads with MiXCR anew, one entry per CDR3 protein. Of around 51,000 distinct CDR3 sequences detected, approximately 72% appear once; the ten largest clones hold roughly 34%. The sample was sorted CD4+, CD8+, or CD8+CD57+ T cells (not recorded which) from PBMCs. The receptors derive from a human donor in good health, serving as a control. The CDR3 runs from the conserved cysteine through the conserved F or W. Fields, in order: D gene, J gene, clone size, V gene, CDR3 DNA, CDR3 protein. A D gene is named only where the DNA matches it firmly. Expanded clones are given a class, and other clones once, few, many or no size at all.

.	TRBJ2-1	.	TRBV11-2	TGTGCCAGCAGCCCGGGGGCGGGGAGGGTCTACAATGAGCAGTTCTTC	CASSPGAGRVYNEQFF
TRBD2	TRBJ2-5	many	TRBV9	TGTGCCAGCACCTTAGCGGGAGGTTTTCAAGAGACCCAGTACTTC	CASTLAGGFQETQYF
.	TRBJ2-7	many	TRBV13	TGTGCCAGCAGCTCGACCGCCGAGCAGTACTTC	CASSSTAEQYF
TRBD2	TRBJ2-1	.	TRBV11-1	TGTGCCAGCAGCTTAGTCTGGGTTCGGGAGGGATCCTACAATGAGCAGTTCTTC	CASSLVWVREGSYNEQFF
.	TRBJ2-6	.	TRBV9	TGTGCCAGCAGCGTAGAAGGGTCTGGGGCCAACGTCCTGACTTTC	CASSVEGSGANVLTF
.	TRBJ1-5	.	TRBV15	TGTGCCACCAGCGGGACCAATCAGCCCCAGCATTTT	CATSGTNQPQHF
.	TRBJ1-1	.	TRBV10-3	TGTGCCAGCAGTCGAAAGCCGAACACTGAAGCTTTCTTT	CASSRKPNTEAFF
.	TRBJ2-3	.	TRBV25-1	TGTGCCAGCAGAGGGGGGTGGGACACAGATACGCAGTATTTT	CASRGGWDTDTQYF
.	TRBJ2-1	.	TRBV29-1	TGCAGCGTTGTTGAACAGGGACGCTACAATGAGCAGTTCTTC	CSVVEQGRYNEQFF
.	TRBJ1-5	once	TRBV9	TGTGCCAGCAGCTCACCCCGGGGAAGGGTTAGCAATCAGCCCCAGCATTTT	CASSSPRGRVSNQPQHF
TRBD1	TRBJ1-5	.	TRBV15	TGTGCCACCAGCACCAGACAGGGTGGGCAGCCCCAGCATTTT	CATSTRQGGQPQHF
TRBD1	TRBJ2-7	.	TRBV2	TGTGCCAGCAGTGAAGAAGGGGGACAGAGCTCCTACGAGCAGTACTTC	CASSEEGGQSSYEQYF
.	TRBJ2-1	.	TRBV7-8	TGTGCCAGCAGCTTAGCACAGGGGGGGGCTTATCAGTTCTTC	CASSLAQGGAYQFF
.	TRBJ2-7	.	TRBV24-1	TGTGCCACCAGTGATTCGACACGGCGGCCTGACTACGAGCAGTACTTC	CATSDSTRRPDYEQYF
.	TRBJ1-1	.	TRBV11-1	TGTGCCAGCAGCCTAACACAGGGTTACACTGAAGCTTTCTTT	CASSLTQGYTEAFF
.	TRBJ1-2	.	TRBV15	TGTGCCACCAGCAGAGATTTTCTGGGCAGGGGCTATGGCTACACCTTC	CATSRDFLGRGYGYTF
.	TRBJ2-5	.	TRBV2	TGTGCCAGCACTCACGGGCCCTTGGGAGAGACCCAGTACTTC	CASTHGPLGETQYF
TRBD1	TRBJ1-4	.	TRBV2	TGTGCCGGCGACAGGGGAAATGAAAAACTGTTTTTT	CAGDRGNEKLFF
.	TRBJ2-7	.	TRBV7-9	TGTGCCAGCAGCTTAGAATGGGGAAGCGAGCAGTACTTC	CASSLEWGSEQYF
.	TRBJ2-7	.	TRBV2	TGTGCCAGTGGGACTGCCGGCGAGCAGTACTTC	CASGTAGEQYF
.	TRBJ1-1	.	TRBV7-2	TGTGCCAGCAGCTTAGCCAGTGGCAGGACGAACACTGAAGCTTTCTTT	CASSLASGRTNTEAFF
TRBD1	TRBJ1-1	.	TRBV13	TGTGCCATCACGAGGACAGGGGAATATGAAGCTTTCTTT	CAITRTGEYEAFF
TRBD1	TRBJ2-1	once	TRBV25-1	TGTGCCAGCAGTCCCACGTCGGGTAGGGGGCGGGAGCAGTTCTTC	CASSPTSGRGREQFF
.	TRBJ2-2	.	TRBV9	TGTGCCAGCAGCGGTATACAGGGTAACGCCGGGGAGCTGTTTTTT	CASSGIQGNAGELFF
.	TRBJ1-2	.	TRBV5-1	TGCGCCAGCAGCCCGCAAGACATTTCCCATGGCTACACCTTC	CASSPQDISHGYTF
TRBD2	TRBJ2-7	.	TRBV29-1	TGCAGCGTTGAAGGCGGTTCTTGGGGGGGAACCTACGAGCAGTACTTC	CSVEGGSWGGTYEQYF
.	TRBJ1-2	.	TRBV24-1	TGTGCCACCAGTGATACTACAGGGACCCCTGGCTACACCTTC	CATSDTTGTPGYTF
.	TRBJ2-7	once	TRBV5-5	TGTGCCAGCAGCTTAGGACCACAGGGTATGGTATACGAGCAGTACTTC	CASSLGPQGMVYEQYF
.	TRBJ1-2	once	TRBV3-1	.	CASSIYLCSAVRQGEYGYTF
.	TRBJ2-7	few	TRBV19	TGTGCCAGTTCCCGGACCGTCTCCTACAAGCAGTACTTC	CASSRTVSYKQYF
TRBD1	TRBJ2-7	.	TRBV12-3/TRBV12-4	TGTGCCAGCAGTCCAGGGACAGTCAACTACGAGCAGTACTTC	CASSPGTVNYEQYF
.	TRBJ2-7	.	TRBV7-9	TGTGCCAGCAGCTTGTATGGACGAAAAGAGCAGTACTTC	CASSLYGRKEQYF
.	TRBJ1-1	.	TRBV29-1	TGCAGCGCCGAGGGGAAGTACACTGAAGCTTTCTTT	CSAEGKYTEAFF
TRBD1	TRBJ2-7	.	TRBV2	TGTGCCAGCAGGGAGACAGGGCGCGAGCAGTACTTC	CASRETGREQYF
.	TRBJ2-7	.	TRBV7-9	TGTGCCAGCAGCTTACCGGCTTCCTACGAGCAGTACTTC	CASSLPASYEQYF
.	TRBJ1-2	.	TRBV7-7	TGTGCCAGCAGCCCAAGGGATAACCATGGCTACACCTTC	CASSPRDNHGYTF
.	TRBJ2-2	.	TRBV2	TGTGCCACCAACAGGGCCCCCGGGGAGCTGTTTTTT	CATNRAPGELFF
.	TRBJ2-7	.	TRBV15	TGTGCCACCAGCAGAGGCAGGGAGCTGCGCGAGCAGTACTTC	CATSRGRELREQYF
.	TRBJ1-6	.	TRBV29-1	TGTGCCAGTAGTATCTGGGCAGGGGATAATTCACCCCTCCACTTT	CASSIWAGDNSPLHF
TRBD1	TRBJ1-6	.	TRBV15	TGTGCCACCAGCAGAGAGGACAGGAATTCACCCCTCCACTTT	CATSREDRNSPLHF
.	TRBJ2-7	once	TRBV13	TGTGCCAGCAGCTTAGGGTCTATCGGCCGCTACGAGCAGTACTTC	CASSLGSIGRYEQYF
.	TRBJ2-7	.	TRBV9	TGTGCCAGCAGCTTAATGGACGGCTACGAGCAGTACTTC	CASSLMDGYEQYF
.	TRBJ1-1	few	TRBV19	TGTGCCAGTAGTATAAGTTATGAAGCTTTCTTT	CASSISYEAFF
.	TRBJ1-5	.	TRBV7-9	TGTGCCAGCAGCCCTGGACAAGTCAATCAGCCCCAGCATTTT	CASSPGQVNQPQHF
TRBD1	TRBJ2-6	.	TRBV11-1	TGTGCCAGCAGCTTAAGAGGACAGGGGGCGCTTGGGGCCAACGTCCTGACTTTC	CASSLRGQGALGANVLTF
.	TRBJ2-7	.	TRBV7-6	TGTGCCAGCAGCTCATACGGGGGCTACGAGCAGTACTTC	CASSSYGGYEQYF
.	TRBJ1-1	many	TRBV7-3	TGTGCCAGCCCCTTAGGAGGGGCCCTAAACACTGAAGCTTTCTTT	CASPLGGALNTEAFF